This T cell receptor (beta chain) was identified during a study of T cells in Graves' hyperthyroidism and ophthalmopathy. Findings and caveats of the study: Researchers found most expanded thyroid clonotypes above 0.001 in blood as well.

RNA transcripts yielded amplified TCR beta CDR3 regions. First-round RT-PCR of the TCR CDR3 relied on the HTBI primer set. Each CDR3 protein is one row after TCRdb ran MiXCR on the multiplex PCR reads. The table includes 360,000 or so distinct CDR3 sequences, approximately 19% detected once. The germline CDR1 and CDR2 sequences are DFQATT and SNEGSKA (reference sequence). The CDR3 is 17 residues long. V was shortened by 0 bases and J by 8 bases, with 23 bases between the two germline ends. As to this clonotype: Antigen unknown.

Stable Graves' hyperthyroidism meant no ophthalmopathy progression within 18 months. Exclusions: uncontrolled infection, other autoimmune disease, pregnancy, lactation. Fresh peripheral blood, 8 to 10 ml, was the source of the PBMCs. This receptor was obtained from a woman under 30 with Graves' hyperthyroidism. The sequenced sample was blood. The rearrangement joins TRBV20-1 to TRBJ2-4; D gene uncertain. The CDR3 sequence: CSARERLPWIPGDIQYF. DNA of the CDR3: TGCAGTGCTAGAGAGAGACTTCCTTGGATACCTGGCGACATTCAGTACTTC.